This T cell receptor (beta chain) was identified during a study of cytomegalovirus exposure and HLA in healthy donors. Study-level information: The early release's HLA-typed donors yielded approximately 82 million unique TCRs.

PCR amplification relied on 60 Vbeta primers (plus 13 Jbeta primers). TCRdb's table, derived via immunoSEQ multiplex PCR, lists solely in-frame clones and lacks some. The sample shows about 160,000 clones, around 74% of them seen only once. Germline CDR1 LNHNV, CDR2 YYDKDF (reference sequence). This CDR3 is built from 14 residues. J lost 9 bases, V lost 5 bases, and 10 bases had no gene match. The rearrangement joins TRBV15 to TRBJ2-5, with 9 bases matching TRBD1. The material sequenced was PBMCs. The origin of this receptor is a female donor in good health and CMV-seronegative. In DNA form, the CDR3 reads TGTGCCACCAGCTACCGGGACAGGGTAACGGCCCAGTACTTC. Encoded protein: CATSYRDRVTAQYF.